This record looks at one TCR beta chain sequence and its context. In the original analysis: Scientists estimated how many nucleated cells there were by amplifying reference gene primers. Clones were sequenced by immunoSEQ multiplex PCR, and TCRdb holds only the in-frame ones, with some missing. The D gene and trimming were derived from the DNA, and the V and J assignments and clone size from that table. The table has 200,000 or so clones, around 89% seen once. Patients at the Seattle site were enrolled during active infection and followed longitudinally. This CDR3 has 16 residues. Germline V lookup: CDR1 SNHLY, CDR2 FYNNEI. Trimming took 0 bases from V and 4 from J, leaving 15 bases between them. The data originate from a study of blood T cell repertoires in COVID-19. Study as a whole: Donors in the United States, Italy and Spain gave samples during acute or convalescent COVID-19. T cells, B-cell-depleted T cells, or PBMCs supplied cDNA or gDNA.

The source material was peripheral blood. This TCR derives from a man aged 25-40 years with COVID-19, enrolled during active disease. This chain links TRBV2 with TRBJ1-1; D not resolved. CDR3 sequence reads: CASSEAEGGMATEAFF. In DNA, the CDR3 is TGTGCCAGCAGTGAAGCGGAGGGCGGGATGGCCACTGAAGCTTTCTTT.